Listed below are T cell receptor beta chains from one sample, sequenced in a study of blood T cell repertoires in COVID-19. This table comes from immunoSEQ multiplex PCR, and its TCRdb copy is limited to in-frame clones, with some not included. Of approximately 500,000 clones in the sample, roughly nine tenths were seen once. Specimen: peripheral blood. Receptors originate from a man between 18 and 29 years old with COVID-19, enrolled during active disease. Both conserved end residues are part of each CDR3. D genes are given only for firm matches. Expanded clones are given a class, and other clones once, few, many or no size at all.

j_call | d_call | clone_size | v_call | cdr3_aa | cdr3_nt
TRBJ2-7 | - | few | TRBV12-2 | CASRLASRGRPSYEQYF | TGTGCAAGTCGCTTAGCCTCCCGGGGGAGGCCCTCCTACGAGCAGTACTTC
TRBJ2-1 | - | - | TRBV20-1 | CSASYWSGHNEQFF | TGCAGTGCTAGTTATTGGAGCGGACACAATGAGCAGTTCTTC
TRBJ1-2 | TRBD1 | - | TRBV5-1 | CASSVTGGYGYTF | TGCGCCAGCAGCGTCACAGGGGGCTATGGCTACACCTTC
TRBJ2-7 | - | - | TRBV29-1 | CSASTPTYEQYF | TGCAGCGCATCTACGCCAACCTACGAGCAGTACTTC
TRBJ1-3 | TRBD1 | few | TRBV19 | CASSFGQGWNTIYF | TGTGCCAGTAGTTTTGGACAGGGTTGGAACACCATATATTTT
TRBJ1-5 | - | - | TRBV28 | CASSPTGSSQPQHF | TGTGCCAGCAGCCCAACAGGGTCCAGTCAGCCCCAGCATTTT
TRBJ2-1 | - | - | TRBV7-6 | CASSSGRGKDEQFF | TGTGCCAGCAGCTCAGGAAGGGGGAAGGATGAGCAGTTCTTC
TRBJ2-2 | TRBD2 | - | TRBV6-2/TRBV6-3 | CASSYPRGGGNTGELFF | TGTGCCAGCAGTTACCCCCGAGGCGGGGGGAACACCGGGGAGCTGTTTTTT
TRBJ2-3 | TRBD1 | - | TRBV29-1 | CRVRTGDTDTQYF | TGCAGGGTCCGGACAGGGGATACAGATACGCAGTATTTT
TRBJ2-7 | - | - | TRBV28 | CASSPLTGSSYEQYF | TGTGCCAGCAGTCCCCTGACAGGTAGCTCCTACGAGCAGTACTTC
TRBJ2-2 | TRBD2 | - | TRBV3-1/TRBV3-2 | CASSWRFGGGDHGELFF | TGTGCCAGCAGCTGGCGTTTTGGCGGGGGGGATCACGGGGAGCTGTTTTTT
TRBJ1-6 | - | - | TRBV7-9 | CAGGGFSYNSPLHF | TGTGCAGGTGGCGGATTCTCCTATAATTCACCCCTCCACTTT
TRBJ1-2 | TRBD1 | few | TRBV30 | CAWSPGQGLAGYTF | TGTGCCTGGAGTCCGGGACAGGGCTTGGCTGGCTACACCTTC
TRBJ1-2 | - | - | TRBV25-1 | CASSESSGVYGYTF | TGTGCCAGCAGTGAATCCTCAGGTGTCTATGGCTACACCTTC
TRBJ2-7 | - | - | TRBV30 | CAWSVGDISYEQYF | TGTGCCTGGAGTGTAGGGGACATATCCTACGAGCAGTACTTC
TRBJ1-1 | TRBD1 | - | TRBV19 | CASRMDRGSTEAFF | TGTGCCAGTAGGATGGACAGGGGAAGCACTGAAGCTTTCTTT
TRBJ2-1 | TRBD2 | - | TRBV5-1 | CASLAGVGYNEQFF | TGCGCCAGCCTAGCGGGAGTGGGGTACAATGAGCAGTTCTTC
TRBJ1-5 | - | once | TRBV18 | CASSPIHSNQPQHF | TGTGCCAGCTCACCCATACATAGCAATCAGCCCCAGCATTTT
TRBJ2-1 | TRBD2 | - | TRBV5-4 | CASRDYSYNEQFF | TGTGCCAGCCGGGACTACTCCTACAATGAGCAGTTCTTC
TRBJ2-3 | TRBD1 | once | TRBV4-1 | CASSQAGTGEDTQYF | TGCGCCAGCAGCCAAGCCGGGACAGGGGAAGATACGCAGTATTTT
TRBJ2-2 | TRBD1 | - | TRBV2 | CASRTGQENTGELFF | TGTGCCAGCAGGACGGGACAGGAGAACACCGGGGAGCTGTTTTTT
TRBJ2-1 | - | - | TRBV10-1 | CASSESSEATYNEQFF | TGCGCCAGCAGTGAGAGCAGCGAGGCTACCTACAATGAGCAGTTCTTC
TRBJ2-3 | TRBD2 | - | TRBV11-1 | CASSRTSGMDTQYF | TGTGCCAGCAGCAGGACTAGCGGGATGGATACGCAGTATTTT
TRBJ2-7 | TRBD2 | many | TRBV27 | CASSLSSGGPSQQYF | TGTGCCAGCAGTTTATCGTCGGGAGGGCCTTCCCAGCAGTACTTC
TRBJ1-5 | TRBD1 | - | TRBV4-1 | CASKGGTGDSQPQHF | TGCGCCAGTAAGGGGGGGACAGGGGATTCTCAGCCCCAGCATTTT
TRBJ1-5 | - | - | TRBV7-2 | CASSHRPGAGDQPQHF | TGTGCCAGCAGCCACCGACCCGGGGCAGGGGATCAGCCCCAGCATTTT
TRBJ2-5 | TRBD2 | - | TRBV4-1 | CASSQDLGGTQETQYF | TGCGCCAGCAGCCAAGATTTGGGGGGGACTCAAGAGACCCAGTACTTC
TRBJ2-7 | - | - | TRBV27 | CASKRNGGNSYEQYF | TGTGCCAGCAAGCGGAACGGCGGCAACTCCTACGAGCAGTACTTC
TRBJ1-1 | - | - | TRBV7-2 | CASSPDSRQITEAFF | TGTGCCAGCAGCCCTGACTCCCGACAGATAACTGAAGCTTTCTTT
TRBJ1-1 | - | - | TRBV11-2 | CASSLDQGVNTEAFF | TGTGCCAGCAGCTTAGATCAAGGAGTGAACACTGAAGCTTTCTTT
TRBJ2-7 | - | - | TRBV3-1/TRBV3-2 | CASSQYRGTYEQYF | TGTGCCAGCAGCCAATACCGGGGTACCTACGAGCAGTACTTC
TRBJ1-1 | - | - | TRBV28 | CASRGELPTAFF | TGTGCCAGCAGGGGAGAACTTCCGACAGCTTTCTTT
TRBJ2-3 | TRBD1 | - | TRBV9 | CASSGQGSVVADTQYF | TGTGCCAGCAGCGGACAGGGTTCGGTGGTCGCAGATACGCAGTATTTT
TRBJ2-5 | TRBD1 | - | TRBV5-6 | CASSLKDRVETQYF | TGTGCCAGCAGCTTGAAGGACAGGGTGGAGACCCAGTACTTC
TRBJ2-2 | - | - | TRBV5-1 | CASSLEQGRIPGELFF | TGCGCCAGCAGCTTGGAACAGGGTCGGATTCCCGGGGAGCTGTTTTTT
TRBJ2-7 | TRBD1 | - | TRBV7-9 | CASSFDRGPYEQYF | TGTGCCAGCAGCTTCGACAGGGGGCCTTACGAGCAGTACTTC
TRBJ2-5 | - | - | TRBV2 | CASILGGGGIGTQYF | TGTGCCAGCATTCTCGGCGGCGGCGGGATTGGGACCCAGTACTTC
TRBJ2-1 | - | many | TRBV2 | CASSEQTSYNEQFF | TGTGCCAGCAGTGAACAGACTAGCTACAATGAGCAGTTCTTC
TRBJ2-1 | TRBD2 | - | TRBV10-1 | CASSETLAGGGEQFF | TGCGCCAGCAGTGAGACCCTAGCGGGAGGTGGTGAGCAGTTCTTC
TRBJ2-1 | TRBD1 | - | TRBV19 | CASSIGTGQVEQFF | TGTGCCAGTAGTATAGGGACAGGGCAGGTTGAGCAGTTCTTC
TRBJ2-1 | - | - | TRBV30 | CAWTWEYSYNEQFF | TGTGCCTGGACCTGGGAGTACTCCTACAATGAGCAGTTCTTC
TRBJ2-5 | - | - | TRBV12-5 | CASGLNTQETQYF | TGTGCTAGTGGTTTGAACACCCAAGAGACCCAGTACTTC
TRBJ1-4 | - | - | TRBV19 | CASSLRVDSTKLFF | TGTGCCAGTAGTCTTAGAGTCGACTCGACTAAACTGTTTTTT
TRBJ1-2 | TRBD1 | - | TRBV6-4 | CASSDRGTVYGYTF | TGTGCCAGCAGTGACAGGGGGACAGTCTATGGCTACACCTTC
TRBJ1-1 | - | - | TRBV7-2 | CASSLATRGGTEAFF | TGTGCCAGCAGCTTAGCTACCAGGGGTGGCACTGAAGCTTTCTTT
TRBJ1-1 | - | - | TRBV4-1 | CASSQGTGGNTEAFF | TGCGCCAGCAGCCAAGGGACGGGGGGGAACACTGAAGCTTTCTTT
TRBJ2-1 | TRBD2 | - | TRBV5-1 | CASSPGTSSPIRSYNEQFF | TGCGCCAGCAGCCCCGGGACTAGCTCCCCTATTAGGTCCTACAATGAGCAGTTCTTC
TRBJ1-1 | - | - | TRBV9 | CASSPWSGAEAFF | TGTGCCAGCAGTCCGTGGTCTGGGGCAGAAGCTTTCTTT
TRBJ2-7 | TRBD1 | - | TRBV11-2 | CASSLEWDSSYEQYF | TGTGCCAGCAGCTTAGAATGGGACAGCTCCTACGAGCAGTACTTC
TRBJ1-1 | - | - | TRBV5-1 | CASSQNTMNTEAFF | TGCGCCAGCAGCCAAAATACAATGAACACTGAAGCTTTCTTT
TRBJ2-2 | - | - | TRBV4-1 | CASSQDRGNTGELFF | TGCGCCAGCAGCCAAGACAGGGGGAACACCGGGGAGCTGTTTTTT
TRBJ2-2 | - | - | TRBV2 | CASRRTGGTGELFF | TGTGCCAGCAGAAGGACAGGAGGGACCGGGGAGCTGTTTTTT